This T cell receptor (beta chain) appears in the sequencing data of a study of blood T cell repertoires in COVID-19. For the study at large: Samples taken during acute and convalescent COVID-19 were collected in the United States, Italy and Spain.

Per germline, CDR1 SNHLY and CDR2 FYNNEI. The CDR3 is 14 residues long. Trimming removed 8 bases at V and 2 bases at J, with 13 bases between. This clone has just a few counts. Using immunoSEQ multiplex PCR, the repertoire was profiled, and TCRdb retains in-frame clones only, with some absent. The sample includes 200,000 or so clones, approximately 80% seen only once; the top ten take 4% to 6%. The sequenced sample was peripheral blood. The rearrangement links TRBV2 to TRBJ1-5; D is perhaps TRBD1 (5 bases). The clonotype was recovered from an older woman who had recovered from COVID-19. The CDR3 protein is CASRKEQGNQPQHF. CDR3 in DNA: TGTGCCAGCCGAAAGGAACAGGGCAATCAGCCCCAGCATTTT. The full variable domain, with the rest looked up from reference TRBV2 and TRBJ1-5, is EPEVTQTPSHQVTQMGQEVILRCVPISNHLYFYWYRQILGQKVEFLVSFYNNEISEKSEIFDDQFSVERPDGSNFTLKIRSTKLEDSAMYFCASRKEQGNQPQHFGDGTRLSIL.